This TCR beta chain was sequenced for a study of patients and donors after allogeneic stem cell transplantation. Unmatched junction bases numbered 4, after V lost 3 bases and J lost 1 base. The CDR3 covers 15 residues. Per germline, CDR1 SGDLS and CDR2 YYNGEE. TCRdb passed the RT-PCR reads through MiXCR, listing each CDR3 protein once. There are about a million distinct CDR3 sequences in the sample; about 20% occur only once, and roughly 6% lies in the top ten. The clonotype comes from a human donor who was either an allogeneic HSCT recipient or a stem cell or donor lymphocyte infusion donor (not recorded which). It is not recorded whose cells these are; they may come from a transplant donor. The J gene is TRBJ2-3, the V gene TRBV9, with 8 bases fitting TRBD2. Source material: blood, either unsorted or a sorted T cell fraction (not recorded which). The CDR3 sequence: CASSAAGDRTDTQYF. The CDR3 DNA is TGTGCCAGCAGCGCAGCGGGGGACCGCACAGATACGCAGTATTTT.